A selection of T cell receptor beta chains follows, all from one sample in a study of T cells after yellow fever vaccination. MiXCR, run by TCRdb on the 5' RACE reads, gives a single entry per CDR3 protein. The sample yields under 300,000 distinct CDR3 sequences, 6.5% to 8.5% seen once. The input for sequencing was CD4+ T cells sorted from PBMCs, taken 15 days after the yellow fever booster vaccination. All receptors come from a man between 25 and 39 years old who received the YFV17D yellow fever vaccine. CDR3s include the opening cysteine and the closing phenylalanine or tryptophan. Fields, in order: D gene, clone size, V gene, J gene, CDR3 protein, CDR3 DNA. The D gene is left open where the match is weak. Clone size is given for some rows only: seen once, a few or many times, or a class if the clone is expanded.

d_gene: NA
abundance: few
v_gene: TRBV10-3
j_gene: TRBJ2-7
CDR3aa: CAISEGNEQYF
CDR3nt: TGTGCCATCAGTGAGGGAAACGAGCAGTACTTC

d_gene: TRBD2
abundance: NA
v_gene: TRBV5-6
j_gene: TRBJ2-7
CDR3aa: CASSFRASGTIPREQYF
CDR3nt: TGTGCCAGCAGCTTTCGGGCTAGCGGGACGATCCCGAGGGAGCAGTACTTC

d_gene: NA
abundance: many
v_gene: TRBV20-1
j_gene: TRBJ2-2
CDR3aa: CSARWSAGELFF
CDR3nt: TGCAGTGCTCGCTGGTCAGCCGGGGAGCTGTTTTTT

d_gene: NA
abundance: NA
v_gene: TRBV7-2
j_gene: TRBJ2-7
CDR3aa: CASSPVTGEYEQYF
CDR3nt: TGTGCCAGCAGCCCCGTAACGGGAGAATACGAGCAGTACTTC

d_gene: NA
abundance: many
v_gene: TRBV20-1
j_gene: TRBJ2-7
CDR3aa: CSASRHVYEQYF
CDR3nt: TGCAGTGCTTCTAGACACGTCTACGAGCAGTACTTC

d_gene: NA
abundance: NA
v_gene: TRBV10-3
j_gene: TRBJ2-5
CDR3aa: CAISRGETQYF
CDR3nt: TGTGCCATCAGCAGGGGAGAGACCCAGTACTTC

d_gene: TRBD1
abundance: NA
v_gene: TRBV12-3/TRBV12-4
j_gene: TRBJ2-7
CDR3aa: CASSPVDGTGKNEQYF
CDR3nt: TGTGCCAGCAGCCCCGTTGACGGGACAGGCAAGAACGAGCAGTACTTC

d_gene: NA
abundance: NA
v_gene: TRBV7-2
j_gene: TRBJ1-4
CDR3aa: CASSWANEKLFF
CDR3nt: TGTGCCAGCAGCTGGGCGAATGAAAAACTGTTTTTT

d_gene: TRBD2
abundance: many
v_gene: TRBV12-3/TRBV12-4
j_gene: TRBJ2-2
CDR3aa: CASSLGLAILTGELFF
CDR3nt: TGTGCCAGCAGTTTGGGACTAGCGATCCTCACCGGGGAGCTGTTTTTT

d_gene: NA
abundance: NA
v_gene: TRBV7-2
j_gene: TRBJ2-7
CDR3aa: CASSPRLARGYEQYF
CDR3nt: TGTGCCAGCAGCCCCCGTCTAGCGAGAGGGTATGAGCAGTACTTC

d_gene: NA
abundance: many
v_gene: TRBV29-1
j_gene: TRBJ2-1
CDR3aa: CSVGPFDEQFF
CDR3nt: TGCAGCGTCGGGCCCTTCGACGAGCAGTTCTTC

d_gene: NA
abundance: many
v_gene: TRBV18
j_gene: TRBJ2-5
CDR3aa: CASSPQKGGWYQETQYF
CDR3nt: TGTGCCAGCTCACCTCAGAAAGGCGGTTGGTACCAAGAGACCCAGTACTTC

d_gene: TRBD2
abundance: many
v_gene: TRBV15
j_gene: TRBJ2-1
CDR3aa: CATSRGLASRYNEQFF
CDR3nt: TGTGCCACCAGCAGGGGACTAGCTAGCCGCTACAATGAGCAGTTCTTC

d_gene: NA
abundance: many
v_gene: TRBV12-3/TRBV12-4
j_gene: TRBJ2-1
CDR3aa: CASSSRPGTPRRNEQFF
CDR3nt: TGTGCCAGCAGTTCCAGACCCGGGACCCCCCGTAGAAATGAGCAGTTCTTC

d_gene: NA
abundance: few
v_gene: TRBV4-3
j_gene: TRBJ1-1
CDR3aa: CASSHGQYTEAFF
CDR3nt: TGCGCCAGCAGCCACGGTCAGTACACTGAAGCTTTCTTT

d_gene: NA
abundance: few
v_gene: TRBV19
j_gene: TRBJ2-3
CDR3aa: CASSMALLTDTQYF
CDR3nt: TGTGCCAGTAGTATGGCACTCCTCACAGATACGCAGTATTTT

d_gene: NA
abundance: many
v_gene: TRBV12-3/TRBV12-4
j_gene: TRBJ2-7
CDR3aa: CASSRGNADEQYF
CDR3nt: TGTGCCAGCAGTCGGGGCAATGCGGACGAGCAGTACTTC

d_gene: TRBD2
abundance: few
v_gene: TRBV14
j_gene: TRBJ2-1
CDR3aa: CASSQGLLAGVRQFF
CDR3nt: TGTGCCAGCAGCCAAGGTTTGCTAGCGGGGGTTCGGCAGTTCTTC

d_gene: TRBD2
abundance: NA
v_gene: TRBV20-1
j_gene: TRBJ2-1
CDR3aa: CSASGLAFYEQFF
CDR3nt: TGCAGTGCTAGCGGACTAGCTTTCTATGAGCAGTTCTTC

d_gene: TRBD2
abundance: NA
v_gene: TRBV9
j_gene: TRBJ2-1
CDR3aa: CASTPGLAISYNEQFF
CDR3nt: TGTGCCAGCACCCCGGGACTAGCGATTTCCTACAATGAGCAGTTCTTC

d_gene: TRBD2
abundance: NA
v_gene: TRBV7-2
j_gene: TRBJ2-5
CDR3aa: CASRSPSGLAETQYF
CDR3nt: TGTGCCAGCAGGTCCCCTAGCGGGTTAGCAGAGACCCAGTACTTC

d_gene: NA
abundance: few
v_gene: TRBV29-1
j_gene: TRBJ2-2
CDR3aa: CSVAGVPGELFF
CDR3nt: TGCAGCGTTGCTGGGGTCCCCGGGGAGCTGTTTTTT

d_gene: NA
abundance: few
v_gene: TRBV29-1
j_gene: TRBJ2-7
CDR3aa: CRVYEQYF
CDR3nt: TGCAGGGTATACGAGCAGTACTTC

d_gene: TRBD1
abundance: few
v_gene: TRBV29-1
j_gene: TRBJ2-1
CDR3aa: CSVVRTGVNEQFF
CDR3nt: TGCAGCGTTGTTCGGACAGGGGTAAATGAGCAGTTCTTC

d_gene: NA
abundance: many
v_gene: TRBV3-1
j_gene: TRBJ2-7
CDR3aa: CASSRLDRPYEQYF
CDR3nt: TGTGCCAGCAGTCGACTAGACAGGCCCTACGAGCAGTACTTC

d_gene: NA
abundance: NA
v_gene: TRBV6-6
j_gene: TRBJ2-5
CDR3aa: CASRQQQETQYF
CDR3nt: TGTGCCAGCAGGCAGCAACAAGAGACCCAGTACTTC

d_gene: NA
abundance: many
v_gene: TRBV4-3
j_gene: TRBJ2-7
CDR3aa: CASSLGLDSEQYF
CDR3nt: TGCGCCAGCAGCCTGGGACTGGACTCCGAGCAGTACTTC

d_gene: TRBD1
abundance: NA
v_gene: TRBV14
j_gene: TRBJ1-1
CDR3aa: CASSRYGSGGTEAFF
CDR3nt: TGTGCCAGCAGCCGCTACGGGTCAGGGGGCACTGAAGCTTTCTTT

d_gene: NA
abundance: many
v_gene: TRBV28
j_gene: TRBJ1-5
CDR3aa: CASSFEGLSNQPQHF
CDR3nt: TGTGCCAGCAGTTTCGAGGGTCTTAGCAATCAGCCCCAGCATTTT

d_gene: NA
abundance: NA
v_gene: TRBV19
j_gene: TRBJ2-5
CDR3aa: CASSLHERQETQYF
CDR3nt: TGTGCCAGTTCCCTCCACGAAAGGCAAGAGACCCAGTACTTC

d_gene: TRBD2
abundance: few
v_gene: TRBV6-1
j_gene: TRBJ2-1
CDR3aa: CASSKLAGRYNEQFF
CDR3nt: TGTGCCAGCAGTAAACTAGCGGGAAGGTACAATGAGCAGTTCTTC

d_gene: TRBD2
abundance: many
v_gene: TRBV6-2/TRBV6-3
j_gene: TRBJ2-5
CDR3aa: CASRTSTETQYF
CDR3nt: TGTGCCAGCAGGACTAGCACGGAGACCCAGTACTTC

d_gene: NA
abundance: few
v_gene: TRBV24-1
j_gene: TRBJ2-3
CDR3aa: CATSQADTQYF
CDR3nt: TGTGCCACCAGTCAGGCAGATACGCAGTATTTT

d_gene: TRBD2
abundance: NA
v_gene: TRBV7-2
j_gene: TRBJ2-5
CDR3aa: CASSPLRLAGGRETQYF
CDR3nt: TGTGCCAGCAGCCCACTGAGACTAGCGGGAGGAAGAGAGACCCAGTACTTC

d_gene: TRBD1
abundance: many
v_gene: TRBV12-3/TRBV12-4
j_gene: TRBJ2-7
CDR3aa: CASSGTGRHEQYF
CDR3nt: TGTGCCAGCTCCGGGACAGGGCGGCACGAGCAGTACTTC

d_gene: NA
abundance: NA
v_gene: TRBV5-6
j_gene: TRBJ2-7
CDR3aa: CASSPGHAYEQYF
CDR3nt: TGTGCCAGCAGCCCGGGGCATGCCTACGAGCAGTACTTC

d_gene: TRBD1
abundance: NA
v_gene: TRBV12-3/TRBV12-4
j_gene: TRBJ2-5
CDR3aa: CASTPRGQGAGGQETQYF
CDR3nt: TGTGCCAGCACCCCCCGGGGACAGGGGGCCGGGGGGCAAGAGACCCAGTACTTC

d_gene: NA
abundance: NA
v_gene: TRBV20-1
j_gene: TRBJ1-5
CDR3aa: CSARFGTDWEPQHF
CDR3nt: TGCAGTGCTAGATTCGGGACGGATTGGGAGCCCCAGCATTTT

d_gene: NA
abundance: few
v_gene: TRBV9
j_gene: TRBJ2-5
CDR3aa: CASSEGPGETQYF
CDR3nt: TGTGCCAGCAGCGAAGGGCCCGGGGAGACCCAGTACTTC

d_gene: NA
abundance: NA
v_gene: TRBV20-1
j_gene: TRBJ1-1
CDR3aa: CSAPGTTNTEAFF
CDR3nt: TGCAGTGCTCCCGGGACGACGAACACTGAAGCTTTCTTT

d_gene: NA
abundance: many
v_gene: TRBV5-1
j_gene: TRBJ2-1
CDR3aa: CASSLQGPTYNEQFF
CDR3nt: TGCGCCAGCAGCCTTCAGGGGCCTACCTACAATGAGCAGTTCTTC

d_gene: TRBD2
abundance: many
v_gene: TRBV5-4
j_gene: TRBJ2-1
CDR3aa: CASSLYTSGTPNEQFF
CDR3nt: TGTGCCAGCAGCTTGTACACTAGCGGAACCCCCAATGAGCAGTTCTTC

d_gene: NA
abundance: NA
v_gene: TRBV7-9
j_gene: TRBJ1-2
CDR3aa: CASSPRDYGYTF
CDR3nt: TGTGCCAGCAGCCCCCGGGACTATGGCTACACCTTC

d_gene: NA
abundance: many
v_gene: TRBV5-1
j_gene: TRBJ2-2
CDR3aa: CASRLDGYPTGELFF
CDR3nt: TGCGCCAGCAGATTGGATGGTTACCCAACCGGGGAGCTGTTTTTT

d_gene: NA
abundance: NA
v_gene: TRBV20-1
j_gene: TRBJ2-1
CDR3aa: CSARHLPADSYNEQFF
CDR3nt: TGCAGTGCTAGACACCTGCCAGCGGACTCCTACAATGAGCAGTTCTTC

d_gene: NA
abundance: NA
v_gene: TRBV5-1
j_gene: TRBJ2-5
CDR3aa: CASSSPGAEETQYF
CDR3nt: TGCGCCAGCAGCTCACCCGGGGCCGAAGAGACCCAGTACTTC

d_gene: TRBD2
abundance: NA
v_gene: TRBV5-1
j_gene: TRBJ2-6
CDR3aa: CASSLTSGISGANVLTF
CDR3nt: TGCGCCAGCAGCTTAACTAGCGGAATCTCTGGGGCCAACGTCCTGACTTTC